This T cell receptor beta chain derives from a study of cytomegalovirus exposure and HLA in healthy donors. A remark on this clone: Its cognate antigen is unknown.

Study-wide findings and caveats: Cytomegalovirus association was assigned to about 150 TCR beta chains. In a later analysis, most CMV-associated TCR beta chains appeared HLA-restricted.

PCR involved 60 Vbeta and 13 Jbeta primers. Generated by immunoSEQ multiplex PCR, the TCRdb table keeps only in-frame clones and is missing some. The listing records roughly 50,000 clones. Though nominally healthy at sampling, donors likely had unrecorded immune exposures. This CDR3 has 11 amino acids. Trimming removed 8 bases from V and 5 bases from J, with 9 bases in between. Germline assignment: CDR1 LNHDA and CDR2 SQIVND (reference sequence). The chain links TRBV19 to TRBJ1-2, with D unclear. The source of this sequence is a woman aged 60-75 years in good health and CMV-seropositive. The sample comprised PBMCs. The CDR3 DNA sequence: TGTGCCAGTTCTTCCTTGTATGGCTACACCTTC. Translating it yields CASSSLYGYTF.